This record looks at one T cell receptor beta chain sequence and its context. The data originate from a study of T cell responses to AZD1222 COVID-19 vaccine. Assay used: immunoSEQ multiplex PCR; TCRdb lists only in-frame clones, some missing. Of about 90,000 clones in the sample, roughly 88% were seen once. The germline V gene has CDR1 SNHLY and CDR2 FYNNEI. The trim removed 6 bases at V and 3 bases at J, leaving 4 bases unmatched. This CDR3 is built from 13 residues. The input for sequencing was peripheral blood, taken 28 days after the second AZD1222 dose. The chain joins TRBV2 to TRBJ1-2, with 7 bases identical to TRBD1. The sequence was collected from an adult who received the AZD1222 COVID-19 vaccine. CDR3 nucleotide sequence: TGTGCCAGCAGCGACAGGGAGGACTATGGCTACACCTTC. Amino acid sequence: CASSDREDYGYTF. Full variable domain (remainder filled in from reference TRBV2 and TRBJ1-2): EPEVTQTPSHQVTQMGQEVILRCVPISNHLYFYWYRQILGQKVEFLVSFYNNEISEKSEIFDDQFSVERPDGSNFTLKIRSTKLEDSAMYFCASSDREDYGYTFGSGTRLTVV.